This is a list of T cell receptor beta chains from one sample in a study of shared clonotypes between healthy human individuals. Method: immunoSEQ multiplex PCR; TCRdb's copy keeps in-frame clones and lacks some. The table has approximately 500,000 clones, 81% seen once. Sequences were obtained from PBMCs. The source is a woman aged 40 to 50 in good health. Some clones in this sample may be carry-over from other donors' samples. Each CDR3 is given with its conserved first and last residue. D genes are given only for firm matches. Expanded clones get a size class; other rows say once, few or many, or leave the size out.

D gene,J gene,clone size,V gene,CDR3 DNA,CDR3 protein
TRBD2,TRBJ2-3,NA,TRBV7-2,TGTGCCAGCACTAACCTAGCGGGAGGTTCGGCAGATACGCAGTATTTT,CASTNLAGGSADTQYF
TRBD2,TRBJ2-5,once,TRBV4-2,TGTGCCAGCAGCCAAGACTCTAGCGGGATACAAGAGACCCAGTACTTC,CASSQDSSGIQETQYF
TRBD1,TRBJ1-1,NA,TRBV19,TGTGCCAGTAACCCAGGGGGGTCGGACACTGAAGCTTTCTTT,CASNPGGSDTEAFF
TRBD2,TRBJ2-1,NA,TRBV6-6,TGTGCCAGCAGTTTAGCGGGAGAGAGCAATGAGCAGTTCTTC,CASSLAGESNEQFF
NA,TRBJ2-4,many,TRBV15,TGTGCCACCAGCAGAGCAACAGGGGGGGAGGTAAACATTCAGTACTTC,CATSRATGGEVNIQYF
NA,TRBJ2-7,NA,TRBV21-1,TGTGCCAGCAGCGGGTTAGCGGACATCTCCTACGAGCGGTACTTC,CASSGLADISYERYF
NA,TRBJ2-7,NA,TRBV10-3,TGTGCCATTGGACTGTCGACCTACGAGCAGTACTTC,CAIGLSTYEQYF
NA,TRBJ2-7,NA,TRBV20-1,TGCAGTGCTTGGGGAAGATACGAGCAGTACTTC,CSAWGRYEQYF
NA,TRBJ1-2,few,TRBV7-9,TGTGCCAGCAGCTCGAAATTCTATGGCTACACCTTC,CASSSKFYGYTF
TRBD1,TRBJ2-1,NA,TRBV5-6,TGTGCCAGCAGCACCACGACAGGGGCTACCTACAATGAGCAGTTCTTC,CASSTTTGATYNEQFF
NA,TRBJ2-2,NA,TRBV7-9,TGTGCCAGCAGCTTGGTACACACCGGGGAGCTGTTTTTT,CASSLVHTGELFF
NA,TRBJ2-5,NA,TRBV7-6,TGTGCCAGCAGCTCGCCGGGGACCCAAGAGACCCAGTACTTC,CASSSPGTQETQYF
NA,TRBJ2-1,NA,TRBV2,TGTGCCAGCAGTGAAGCGGATAATGAGCAGTTCTTC,CASSEADNEQFF
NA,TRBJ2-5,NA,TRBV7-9,TGTGCCAGCAGCGTTGGGACGGGGGAGACCCAGTACTTC,CASSVGTGETQYF
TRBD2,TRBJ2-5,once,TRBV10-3,TGTGCCACCCTTGATCCTTTAGCGGGAGACCAAGAGACCCAGTACTTC,CATLDPLAGDQETQYF
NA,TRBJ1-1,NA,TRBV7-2,TGTGCCAGCAGCTTCGACGGGAACACTGAAGCTTTCTTT,CASSFDGNTEAFF
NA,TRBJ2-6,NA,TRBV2,TGTGCCAGCAGGCAGAGCTCTGGGGCCAACGTCCTGACTTTC,CASRQSSGANVLTF
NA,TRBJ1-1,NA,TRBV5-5,TGTGCCAGCAGTTATGGTCGGGACCGATTGAACACTGAAGCTTTCTTT,CASSYGRDRLNTEAFF
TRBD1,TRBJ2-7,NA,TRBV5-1,TGCGCCAGCAGCGGCCAGGGGGCTTACTACGAGCAGTACTTC,CASSGQGAYYEQYF
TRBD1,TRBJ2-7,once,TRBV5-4,TGTGCCAGCAGCTTGGGGGGGTGGACAGGGTCCTACGAGCAGTACTTC,CASSLGGWTGSYEQYF
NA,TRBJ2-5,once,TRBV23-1,TGCGCCAGCAGTCAACCCAGTTGGGCCCGGTACTTC,CASSQPSWARYF
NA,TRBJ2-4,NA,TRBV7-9,TGTGCCAGCAGCCCTCTGGTGAGCCCAACCAAAAACATTCAGTACTTC,CASSPLVSPTKNIQYF
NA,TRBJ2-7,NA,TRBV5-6,TGTGCCAGCAGCTCTTCAGGAATGGGTCTCGACGAGCAGTACTTC,CASSSSGMGLDEQYF
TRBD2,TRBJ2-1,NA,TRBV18,TGTGCCAGCTCACCAAGGACTAGCGGGAGTAACAATGAGCAGTTCTTC,CASSPRTSGSNNEQFF
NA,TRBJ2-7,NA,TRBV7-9,TGTGCCAGCAGCCCCGACCCTCAGGGTTTAGACGAGCAGTACTTC,CASSPDPQGLDEQYF
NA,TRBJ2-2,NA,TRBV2,TGTGCCAGCAGCGACCTAGCAGGGAACACCGGGGAGCTGTTTTTT,CASSDLAGNTGELFF
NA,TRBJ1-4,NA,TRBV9,TGTGCCAGCAGCGAGGGGGTCTCAGAAACTGAAAAACTGTTTTTT,CASSEGVSETEKLFF
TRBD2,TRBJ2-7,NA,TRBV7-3,TGTGCCAGCAGCTTGAGTCGCGGGAGTAACTACGAGCAGTACTTC,CASSLSRGSNYEQYF
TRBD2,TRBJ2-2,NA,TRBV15,TGTGCCACCAGCAAGGGACTAGCGGGAATCGGGGAGCTGTTTTTT,CATSKGLAGIGELFF
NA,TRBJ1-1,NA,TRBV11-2,TGTGCCAGCAGCTTAGGGAAGGTCAGGGGCATCACTGAAGCTTTCTTT,CASSLGKVRGITEAFF
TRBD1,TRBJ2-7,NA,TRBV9,TGTGCCAGCAGCGTAGTCGTTGGGGTGTTTCTGGGACAGGGGGCGTCGGACGTTAACTACGAGCAGTACTTC,CASSVVVGVFLGQGASDVNYEQYF
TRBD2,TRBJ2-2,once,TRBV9,TGTGCCAGCAGCGTAGACGGGAGGCTCAAGAACACCGGGGAGCTGTTTTTT,CASSVDGRLKNTGELFF
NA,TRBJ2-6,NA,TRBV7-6,TGTGCCAGCAGCCGAGGATCCATCTCTGGGGCCAACGTCCTGACTTTC,CASSRGSISGANVLTF
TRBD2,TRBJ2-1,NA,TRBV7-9,TGTGCCAGCAGCCATACTAGGGTCGGGGGGAAGCAGTTCTTC,CASSHTRVGGKQFF
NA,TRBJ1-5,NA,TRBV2,TGTGCCAGCAGTGAATTCGGGGGAACCAATCAGCCCCAGCATTTT,CASSEFGGTNQPQHF
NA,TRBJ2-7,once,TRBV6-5,TGTGCCAGCAGTTACCGGGCCAGGGGCTACGAGCAGTACTTC,CASSYRARGYEQYF
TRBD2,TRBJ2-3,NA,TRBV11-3,TGTGCCAGCAGCTCTGGACTAGCGGGAGCTGATACGCAGTATTTT,CASSSGLAGADTQYF
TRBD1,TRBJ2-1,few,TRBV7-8,TGTGCCAGCAGCACGGCACAGGGGGGTTCCTACAATGAGCAGTTCTTC,CASSTAQGGSYNEQFF
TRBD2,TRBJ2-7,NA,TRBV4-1,TGCGCCAGCAGCCAAGATAGCGGGAGGGCCGGCTACGAGCAGTACTTC,CASSQDSGRAGYEQYF
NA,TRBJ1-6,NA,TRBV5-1,TGCGCCAGCGGGGAAGGTTTCCATAATTCACCCCTCCACTTT,CASGEGFHNSPLHF
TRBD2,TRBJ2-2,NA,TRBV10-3,TGTGCCAGCAGTTACGGGAGGTGGGACGGGGAGCTGTTTTTT,CASSYGRWDGELFF
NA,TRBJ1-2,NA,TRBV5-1,TGCGCCAGCGGGGGAGAAACTAACTATGGCTACACCTTC,CASGGETNYGYTF
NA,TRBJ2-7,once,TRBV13,TGTGCCAGCAGCTTAGGGACACCGAATTCCTGGGAGCAGTACTTC,CASSLGTPNSWEQYF
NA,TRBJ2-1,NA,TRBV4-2,TGTGCCAGCAGCCAAGTTAATGAGCAGTTCTTC,CASSQVNEQFF
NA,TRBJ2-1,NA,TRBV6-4,TGTGCCAGCAGTGACTCGAGAAGGAGCTCCTACAATGAGCAGTTCTTC,CASSDSRRSSYNEQFF